The 11 T cell receptor beta chains in this list originate from one sample, sequenced in a study of cytomegalovirus exposure and HLA in healthy donors. The PCR used 60 Vbeta and 13 Jbeta primers. Generated by immunoSEQ multiplex PCR, the TCRdb table keeps only in-frame clones and is missing some. The repertoire consists of more than 85,000 clones, with around 80% occurring once and the leading ten covering around 6.6%. The sequenced sample consisted of PBMCs. Source of these receptors: a man between 25 and 39 years old in good health and CMV-seropositive.

The CDR3 is CASSLEGGKGGYTF. DNA of the CDR3: TGTGCCAGCAGCTTAGAAGGGGGAAAGGGTGGCTACACCTTC. This rearrangement joins TRBV7-2 to TRBJ1-2, with D tentatively TRBD1 (6 bases). This CDR3 contains 14 residues. Trimming pared 1 base from V and 7 bases from J, leaving 13 bases between. Looked up from germline, CDR1 is SGHTA and CDR2 is FQGNSA.

The gene calls are TRBV27 and TRBJ2-2; possible D gene TRBD2, 6 bases. This CDR3 has 15 amino acids. Germline V gene lookup returns CDR1 MNHEY and CDR2 SMNVEV (reference sequence). With 2 bases removed from V and 5 bases from J, the gap between germline ends came to 12 bases. The CDR3 here is CASSLRNGGTGELFF. DNA for the CDR3: TGTGCCAGCAGTTTAAGGAACGGGGGAACCGGGGAGCTGTTTTTT.

The V and J genes are TRBV15 and TRBJ2-7; 8 bases align to TRBD2. Germline loops: CDR1 LNHNV, CDR2 YYDKDF (reference sequence). The J segment lost 2 bases and the V segment lost 4 bases, leaving 4 bases of the junction unmatched. The CDR3 is made up of 14 amino acids. The CDR3 sequence: CATSMRGVAYEQYF. The CDR3 DNA is TGTGCCACCAGCATGCGGGGGGTTGCCTACGAGCAGTACTTC.

The V call is TRBV5-1, the J call TRBJ2-3; 7 bases align to TRBD1. This CDR3 is 15 amino acids long. Trimming at V came to 4 bases and at J to 4 bases, leaving 9 bases not matched to a gene. Germline CDR1 SGHRS, CDR2 YFSETQ. CDR3 bases: TGCGCCAGCAGCCCAGGACAGGCGGGCGCAGATACGCAGTATTTT. Its translation: CASSPGQAGADTQYF. Full variable domain (rest looked up from reference TRBV5-1 and TRBJ2-3): KAGVTQTPRYLIKTRGQQVTLSCSPISGHRSVSWYQQTPGQGLQFLFEYFSETQRNKGNFPGRFSGRQFSNSRSEMNVSTLELGDSALYLCASSPGQAGADTQYFGPGTRLTVL.

This clone has more than one count but fewer than ten. The chain joins TRBV6-1 to TRBJ1-5, with 8 bases aligning to TRBD1. CDR3 length equals 15 residues. The germline V gene has CDR1 MNHNS and CDR2 SASEGT. V gave up 6 bases and J gave up 5 bases; unmatched junction bases: 9. CDR3 sequence reads: CASSETGAADQPQHF. Here the CDR3 DNA reads TGTGCCAGCAGCGAGACAGGGGCGGCGGATCAGCCCCAGCATTTT.

The rearrangement joins TRBV4-1 to TRBJ2-4; D possibly corresponds to TRBD2 (6 bases). V was trimmed by 4 bases and J by 3 bases, leaving 13 bases between them. Germline-derived CDR1 and CDR2 are MGHRA and YSYEKL. The CDR3 is made up of 15 amino acids. The CDR3 region has the DNA TGCGCCAGCAGCCCCGGACTACGGGGCAAAAACATTCAGTACTTC. It specifies CASSPGLRGKNIQYF.

About this clone: The likely explanation is a read error, given a far larger clone one base away. The CDR3: CASSLRGQGVRSPLHF. The CDR3 DNA reads TGTGCCAGCAGCCTGAGAGGACAGGGGGTTCGTTCACCCCTCCACTTT. This rearrangement joins TRBV5-7 to TRBJ1-6; 10 positions agree with TRBD1. TRBV5-7 is annotated as an ORF whose role is uncertain. This CDR3 region has 16 residues. V was clipped by 4 bases and J by 9 bases; unmatched bases: 10.

This clone was picked up one time. This chain connects TRBV27 to TRBJ1-6; a weak D match, TRBD1 (5 bases). The CDR3 is 13 amino acids. V gave up 2 bases and J gave up 9 bases, with 8 bases separating them. The germline CDR1 and CDR2 sequences are MNHEY and SMNVEV (reference sequence). As DNA, the CDR3 is TGTGCCAGCAGTTTACAGGGCGGTTCACCCCTCCACTTT. It encodes CASSLQGGSPLHF.

The V and J genes are TRBV5-1 and TRBJ2-2, with D uncertain. This CDR3 region has 13 residues. Germline V gene data show CDR1 as SGHRS and CDR2 as YFSETQ. Trimming removed 4 bases at V and 0 bases at J, with 4 bases between. The CDR3 loop is CASSQTNTGELFF. In nucleotides, the CDR3 is TGCGCCAGCAGCCAGACGAACACCGGGGAGCTGTTTTTT.

The chain combines TRBV7-9 with TRBJ2-5; the match to TRBD1 covers 10 bases. This CDR3 region has 15 residues. In germline, CDR1 is SEHNR, CDR2 FQNEAQ (reference sequence). The trim removed 7 bases at V and 4 bases at J, leaving 9 bases unmatched. The CDR3 coding sequence is TGTGCCAGCAAGGGGACAGGGGTTCTTCCAGAGACCCAGTACTTC. Translated, it gives CASKGTGVLPETQYF.

The CDR3 reads CASGRQASTDTQYF. The CDR3, as DNA: TGTGCCAGCGGAAGACAGGCTAGCACAGATACGCAGTATTTT. V is TRBV5-8 and J is TRBJ2-3; possible D gene TRBD1, 6 bases. Trimming shortened V by 7 bases and J by 0 bases, and 12 bases separated the two germline ends. CDR1 is SGHTS and CDR2 is YDEGEE in the germline V gene. CDR3 size: 14 residues.